This is a list of T cell receptor beta chains from one sample in a study of T cell repertoires in cytomegalovirus infection. TCRdb itself ran the reads through MiXCR, one entry per CDR3 protein. The profile shows about 600,000 distinct CDR3 sequences, 20% to 25% of them singletons. The sequenced sample consisted of CD8+ T cells from PBMCs. These receptors were taken from a human donor in good health (CMV status not recorded). Some clones in this sample may be carry-over from other donors' samples. CDR3s include the opening cysteine and the closing phenylalanine or tryptophan. The D gene is left open where the match is weak. Size values are once, few and many counts, or a class for expanded clones, and some rows have none.

TRBV29-1	once	TRBJ1-2	TRBD1	CSVPGTGWNYGYTF	TGCAGCGTTCCGGGGACAGGCTGGAACTATGGCTACACCTTC
TRBV6-6	many	TRBJ2-7	TRBD2	CASSVTSGVYSYEQYF	TGTGCCAGCAGTGTGACTAGCGGGGTTTATTCCTACGAGCAGTACTTC
TRBV7-2	many	TRBJ2-7	NA	CASSATTSYEQYF	TGTGCCAGCAGCGCAACTACGTCCTACGAGCAGTACTTC
TRBV7-2	many	TRBJ2-5	NA	CATQEEGHGQETQYF	TGTGCCACCCAGGAGGAGGGACACGGCCAAGAGACCCAGTACTTC
TRBV7-9	few	TRBJ2-7	NA	CASSSYYYEPGSQEQYF	TGTGCCAGCAGCTCCTACTACTATGAGCCGGGATCTCAGGAGCAGTACTTC
TRBV7-3	NA	TRBJ2-1	TRBD1	CASSLEGAGNNEQFF	TGTGCCAGCAGCTTAGAGGGGGCCGGTAACAATGAGCAGTTCTTC
TRBV2	few	TRBJ2-2	TRBD1	CASSVDRGTIRTGELFF	TGTGCCAGCAGTGTGGACAGGGGGACGATAAGGACCGGGGAGCTGTTTTTT
TRBV24-1	few	TRBJ2-1	NA	CATSARNEQFF	TGTGCCACCAGTGCCCGCAATGAGCAGTTCTTC
TRBV28	NA	TRBJ2-5	TRBD2	CASRETSGGLQETQYF	TGTGCCAGCAGGGAGACTAGCGGGGGCCTCCAAGAGACCCAGTACTTC
TRBV6-2/TRBV6-3	NA	TRBJ2-7	NA	CASSYSGVYEQYF	TGTGCCAGCAGTTACTCAGGGGTCTACGAGCAGTACTTC